The 18 T cell receptor beta chains below all came from one sample that was sequenced in a study of CD8 T cells in ankylosing spondylitis. No antigen is known for these receptors. Each CDR3 protein gets one entry after TCRdb re-called the 5' RACE reads with MiXCR. There are some 800,000 distinct CDR3 sequences in the sample; 12% occur only once, and about 0.49% lies in the top ten. Whole-study results and caveats: Among TCR beta sequences, a motif of under ten highly homologous variants appeared characteristic of ankylosing spondylitis blood.

Sequenced input: blood, either unsorted or a sorted T cell fraction (not recorded which). Every receptor here comes from a male donor with ankylosing spondylitis.

This clonotype was recorded many times. V gene TRBV29-1 combines with J gene TRBJ1-2; D may be TRBD1 (6 bases). The CDR3 contains 13 residues. The ends were cut back, 6 bases at V and 7 bases at J, with 18 bases in the middle. Germline-derived CDR1 and CDR2 are SQVTM and ANQGSEA. Here the CDR3 DNA reads TGCAGCGTGGTCAGGGGAAGGGAGACTGGCTACACCTTC. Translating gives CSVVRGRETGYTF.

This clonotype was seen at least ten times. The chain is built from TRBV12-3 or TRBV12-4 and TRBJ2-2; D might be TRBD1 (6 bases). Trimming stripped 2 bases from V and 6 bases from J, with 13 bases between. There are 15 residues in the CDR3. The CDR3 reads CASSLFGGRAGELFF. DNA for the CDR3: TGTGCCAGCAGTTTATTTGGGGGCCGCGCCGGGGAGCTGTTTTTT.

The rearrangement uses TRBV4-3 and TRBJ2-3, with 8 positions matching TRBD2. CDR1 is LGHNA, CDR2 YSLEER, per germline. CDR3 length equals 18 residues. The V segment lost 0 bases and the J segment 0 bases; nucleotides outside the gene matches: 8. This CDR3 is CASSQEVVAGWSTDTQYF. The CDR3 bases are TGCGCCAGCAGCCAAGAAGTGGTAGCGGGATGGAGCACAGATACGCAGTATTTT.

This clonotype has just a few counts. This chain connects TRBV20-1 to TRBJ1-1; weak D call: TRBD1 (5 bases). This CDR3 spans 13 amino acids. Trimming shortened V by 0 bases and J by 10 bases, and 15 bases separated the two germline ends. Germline CDR1 and CDR2: DFQATT and SNEGSKA (reference sequence). The chain's CDR3 is CSARDRGDLLAFF. The CDR3 DNA sequence: TGCAGTGCTAGAGATCGGGGGGACCTATTAGCTTTCTTT.

This clonotype has only a few counts. Here the CDR3 DNA reads TGTGCCAGCCGGACTAGCCCCTGGGATGAGCAGTTCTTC. Amino acid sequence: CASRTSPWDEQFF. This rearrangement joins TRBV6-4 to TRBJ2-1; 8 bases align to TRBD2. The germline CDR1 and CDR2 sequences are MRHNA and SNTAGT. The CDR3 totals 13 residues. Trimming took 8 bases from V and 8 from J; bases not matched to a gene: 8.

This clonotype appeared a few times. This chain links TRBV27 with TRBJ2-1; D may be TRBD2 (5 bases). Germline V gene lookup returns CDR1 MNHEY and CDR2 SMNVEV (reference sequence). CDR3 length: 12 amino acids. V was clipped by 7 bases and J by 4 bases, with 8 bases between them. CDR3 sequence: CASIEGYNEQFF. The CDR3 bases are TGTGCCAGCATCGAGGGATACAATGAGCAGTTCTTC.

The rearrangement joins TRBV20-1 to TRBJ1-2; 8 nucleotides match TRBD1. The CDR3 is made up of 11 amino acids. Trimming cost V 7 bases and J 7 bases; bases outside gene matches: 5. CDR1 is DFQATT and CDR2 is SNEGSKA in the germline V gene (reference sequence). In DNA, the CDR3 is TGCAGTGTTCAGGGGGCGCTTGGCTACACCTTC. As protein: CSVQGALGYTF.

The J gene is TRBJ1-1, the V gene TRBV4-3; D not resolved. V lost 1 base and J 1 base, leaving 10 bases between the germline ends. The CDR3 extends over 15 amino acids. Germline V CDR1 and CDR2: LGHNA, YSLEER. The chain's CDR3 is CASSQVSRTNTEAFF. DNA for the CDR3: TGCGCCAGCAGCCAAGTTTCGAGGACGAACACTGAAGCTTTCTTT.

The rearrangement joins TRBV10-3 to TRBJ1-4; D might be TRBD1 (6 bases). Trimming shortened V by 6 bases and J by 4 bases, and 6 bases separated the two germline ends. There are 12 residues in the CDR3. Germline-derived CDR1 and CDR2 are ENHRY and SYGVKD. The CDR3 region is CAIRDSNEKLFF. DNA for the CDR3: TGTGCCATCAGGGACAGTAATGAAAAACTGTTTTTT.

This clonotype was recorded at least ten times. The genes are TRBV5-1 and TRBJ2-1; 8 nucleotides agree with TRBD2. Germline-derived CDR1 and CDR2 are SGHRS and YFSETQ. With V trimmed by 1 base and J by 4 bases, 7 bases remained unmatched. There are 16 residues in the CDR3. Here the CDR3 DNA reads TGCGCCAGCAGCTTGATTACGGGAGGGATATACAATGAGCAGTTCTTC. The encoded protein is CASSLITGGIYNEQFF.

This clonotype occurred a few times. V is TRBV5-1 and J is TRBJ1-5, with no clear D. Germline CDR1 is SGHRS and CDR2 is YFSETQ. CDR3 length: 12 residues. The V gene lost 0 bases and the J gene lost 8 bases, with 6 bases spanning the gap. Here the CDR3 DNA reads TGCGCCAGCAGCTTGGACGGCGAGCCCCAGCATTTT. The encoded protein is CASSLDGEPQHF. The variable domain in full, completed from reference TRBV5-1 and TRBJ1-5, reads KAGVTQTPRYLIKTRGQQVTLSCSPISGHRSVSWYQQTPGQGLQFLFEYFSETQRNKGNFPGRFSGRQFSNSRSEMNVSTLELGDSALYLCASSLDGEPQHFGDGTRLSIL.

The chain has TRBV7-2 and TRBJ2-3; D is tentatively TRBD1 or TRBD2 (6 bases each). Trimming removed 5 bases from V and 2 bases from J, with 14 bases in between. Germline V gene data show CDR1 as SGHTA and CDR2 as FQGNSA. This CDR3 contains 15 residues. CDR3 nucleotides: TGTGCCAGCAGCAAATGGGGGGCCGCCACAGATACGCAGTATTTT. Residues: CASSKWGAATDTQYF.

J is TRBJ1-2 and V is TRBV7-2; weak D call: TRBD1 (6 bases). The CDR3 totals 15 residues. Germline V CDR1 and CDR2: SGHTA, FQGNSA. V lost 3 bases, J lost 4 bases, and 15 bases lay in between. CDR3 DNA sequence: TGTGCCAGCAGCTTCTTGACAGGCCCCGGCTATGGCTACACCTTC. This translates into CASSFLTGPGYGYTF.

In its sample, this clonotype was seen many times. The rearrangement links TRBV9 to TRBJ2-2; D gene uncertain. This CDR3 has 12 amino acids. Germline V lookup: CDR1 SGDLS, CDR2 YYNGEE. V was shortened by 7 bases and J by 5 bases, with 9 bases between the two germline ends. CDR3 loop: CASVGPTGELFF. Written as DNA, the CDR3 is TGTGCCAGCGTTGGCCCGACCGGGGAGCTGTTTTTT.

The chain links TRBV6-6 to TRBJ2-1; D tentatively fits TRBD1 or TRBD2 (5 bases each). Trimming shortened V by 3 bases and J by 9 bases, and 9 bases separated the two germline ends. CDR3 length: 12 amino acids. CDR1 MNHNY and CDR2 SVGAGI come from the germline V gene (reference sequence). The CDR3 loop reads CASSYGGREQFF. The CDR3 nucleotides read TGTGCCAGCAGTTATGGGGGACGTGAGCAGTTCTTC.

This clonotype was recorded a few times. The CDR3 DNA sequence: TGCAGTGCCAAGGGTCTAGCGGGAGGGTTTGCCTACAATGAGCAGTTCTTC. Protein: CSAKGLAGGFAYNEQFF. The gene calls are TRBV20-1 and TRBJ2-1; 12 bases are a match to TRBD2. CDR1 and CDR2 from the germline V gene are DFQATT and SNEGSKA (reference sequence). With 6 bases clipped from V and 2 bases from J, the junction kept 11 bases outside the gene matches. This CDR3 has 17 amino acids.

In this sample, this clonotype turned up many times. The rearrangement joins TRBV29-1 to TRBJ2-5; no definite D call. V was pared by 3 bases and J by 1 base, with 9 bases between. The CDR3 is 13 residues long. Germline lookup yields CDR1 SQVTM and CDR2 ANQGSEA. As DNA, the CDR3 is TGCAGCGTTGAGTCTTTCCCCCAAGAGACCCAGTACTTC. This sequence encodes CSVESFPQETQYF.

In this sample, this clonotype turned up a few times. V usage is TRBV7-9 and J usage is TRBJ2-2; D is unclear. This CDR3 contains 15 residues. CDR1 and CDR2 (germline): SEHNR, FQNEAQ (reference sequence). Trimming removed 2 bases from V and 2 bases from J, with 9 bases in between. CDR3 nucleotides: TGTGCCAGCAGCTTATATCCCCCTAACACCGGGGAGCTGTTTTTT. It codes for CASSLYPPNTGELFF.